This paragraph reports one TCR beta chain. This CDR3 has 15 residues. Germline V CDR1 and CDR2: SGDLS, YYNGEE. V shed 1 base and J 5 bases; nucleotides not matched to a gene: 5. This specimen comes from a study of blood T cell repertoires in COVID-19. Turning to the study itself: Samples of COVID-19 (acute and convalescent) were obtained from the United States, Italy and Spain. From T cells, B-cell-depleted T cells, or PBMCs came the material, which was cDNA or gDNA.

Some clones are missing from TCRdb's copy, which holds only in-frame ones; the method was immunoSEQ multiplex PCR. Of around 150,000 clones listed, about 81% are singletons. The source of this sequence is a human donor in a cohort sampled during active COVID-19. V and J are TRBV9 and TRBJ1-5; 8 bases are shared with TRBD1. Sample: peripheral blood. This CDR3 reads CASSVTGQGDQPQHF. For the CDR3, the DNA is TGTGCCAGCAGCGTAACTGGACAGGGTGATCAGCCCCAGCATTTT.